These T cell receptor beta chains were read from a single sample in a study of blood T cells in healthy people across ages. MiXCR, run by TCRdb on the 5' RACE reads, gives a single entry per CDR3 protein. The table shows around 1,900,000 distinct CDR3 sequences, with approximately 39% occurring only once. Sequencing used blood. These receptors were obtained from a human donor in good health. CDR3s include the opening cysteine and the closing phenylalanine or tryptophan. A D gene is named only where the DNA matches it firmly. Clone sizes are given selectively: once, few, many, or a class where the clone is expanded.

d_call: TRBD1; clone_size: NA; cdr3_length: 16; v_call: TRBV6-1; j_call: TRBJ2-1; cdr3_aa: CASTGTGGISYNEQFF; cdr3_nt: TGTGCCAGTACCGGGACAGGGGGCATAAGCTACAATGAGCAGTTCTTC
d_call: TRBD1; clone_size: NA; cdr3_length: 17; v_call: TRBV4-2; j_call: TRBJ2-3; cdr3_aa: CASSQEGGGVEAYTQYF; cdr3_nt: TGTGCCAGCAGCCAAGAAGGGGGCGGCGTGGAGGCATATACGCAGTATTTT
d_call: NA; clone_size: NA; cdr3_length: 14; v_call: TRBV27; j_call: TRBJ2-2; cdr3_aa: CASSWGPHGGELFF; cdr3_nt: TGTGCCAGCAGTTGGGGACCCCATGGCGGGGAGCTGTTTTTT
d_call: NA; clone_size: NA; cdr3_length: 13; v_call: TRBV20-1; j_call: TRBJ1-5; cdr3_aa: CSALRGGNQPQHF; cdr3_nt: TGCAGTGCTCTCAGGGGTGGCAATCAGCCCCAGCATTTT
d_call: NA; clone_size: NA; cdr3_length: 15; v_call: TRBV7-2; j_call: TRBJ2-1; cdr3_aa: CASSLAGGPHNEQFF; cdr3_nt: TGTGCCAGCAGCTTAGCGGGGGGACCCCACAATGAGCAGTTCTTC
d_call: TRBD2; clone_size: few; cdr3_length: 15; v_call: TRBV28; j_call: TRBJ2-5; cdr3_aa: CASGPAGGDQETQYF; cdr3_nt: TGTGCCAGCGGCCCTGCGGGGGGCGACCAAGAGACCCAGTACTTC
d_call: NA; clone_size: NA; cdr3_length: 12; v_call: TRBV29-1; j_call: TRBJ1-1; cdr3_aa: CSGVWGATEAFF; cdr3_nt: TGCAGCGGTGTTTGGGGGGCCACTGAAGCTTTCTTT
d_call: TRBD1; clone_size: NA; cdr3_length: 13; v_call: TRBV7-6; j_call: TRBJ2-5; cdr3_aa: CALGTGGKETQYF; cdr3_nt: TGTGCCTTGGGGACAGGGGGAAAAGAGACCCAGTACTTC
d_call: NA; clone_size: NA; cdr3_length: 13; v_call: TRBV6-6; j_call: TRBJ2-4; cdr3_aa: CASSYSEAREQYF; cdr3_nt: TGTGCCAGCAGTTACTCCGAAGCGAGGGAGCAGTACTTC
d_call: NA; clone_size: NA; cdr3_length: 15; v_call: TRBV4-2; j_call: TRBJ2-7; cdr3_aa: CASSQDYRDGGEQYF; cdr3_nt: TGTGCCAGCAGCCAAGATTACAGGGACGGCGGAGAGCAGTACTTC
d_call: NA; clone_size: NA; cdr3_length: 13; v_call: TRBV12-3/TRBV12-4; j_call: TRBJ2-4; cdr3_aa: CASTVSAKNIQYF; cdr3_nt: TGTGCCAGCACGGTTAGCGCCAAAAACATTCAGTACTTC
d_call: TRBD1; clone_size: NA; cdr3_length: 14; v_call: TRBV6-5; j_call: TRBJ2-3; cdr3_aa: CASSYYRGADTQYF; cdr3_nt: TGTGCCAGCAGTTACTACAGGGGGGCAGATACGCAGTATTTT
d_call: NA; clone_size: few; cdr3_length: 13; v_call: TRBV4-2; j_call: TRBJ1-2; cdr3_aa: CASSDDPGNGYTF; cdr3_nt: TGTGCCAGCAGCGACGATCCAGGGAATGGCTACACCTTC
d_call: NA; clone_size: NA; cdr3_length: 16; v_call: TRBV6-6; j_call: TRBJ2-7; cdr3_aa: CASSYERYGRNYEQYF; cdr3_nt: TGTGCCAGCAGTTACGAACGGTACGGAAGGAACTACGAGCAGTACTTC
d_call: NA; clone_size: NA; cdr3_length: 15; v_call: TRBV12-3/TRBV12-4; j_call: TRBJ1-2; cdr3_aa: CASSLAGQFNYGYTF; cdr3_nt: TGTGCCAGCAGTTTAGCGGGCCAATTCAACTATGGCTACACCTTC
d_call: NA; clone_size: many; cdr3_length: 15; v_call: TRBV6-6; j_call: TRBJ2-4; cdr3_aa: CASSWSEGAKNIQYF; cdr3_nt: TGTGCCAGCAGTTGGTCAGAGGGGGCCAAAAACATTCAGTACTTC
d_call: NA; clone_size: NA; cdr3_length: 14; v_call: TRBV5-1; j_call: TRBJ1-1; cdr3_aa: CASSTKDSYTEAFF; cdr3_nt: TGCGCCAGCAGTACAAAGGACAGTTACACTGAAGCTTTCTTT
d_call: NA; clone_size: few; cdr3_length: 15; v_call: TRBV29-1; j_call: TRBJ2-7; cdr3_aa: CSVEGYEGTTYEQYF; cdr3_nt: TGCAGCGTTGAGGGTTATGAGGGGACCACCTACGAGCAGTACTTC
d_call: NA; clone_size: NA; cdr3_length: 14; v_call: TRBV6-2/TRBV6-3; j_call: TRBJ2-5; cdr3_aa: CASSSRRGGETQYF; cdr3_nt: TGTGCCAGCAGCTCCAGAAGGGGTGGGGAGACCCAGTACTTC
d_call: TRBD1; clone_size: many; cdr3_length: 12; v_call: TRBV24-1; j_call: TRBJ1-2; cdr3_aa: CATSVAGGGYTF; cdr3_nt: TGTGCCACCAGTGTGGCAGGGGGCGGCTACACCTTC
d_call: TRBD2; clone_size: NA; cdr3_length: 15; v_call: TRBV30; j_call: TRBJ2-1; cdr3_aa: CAWSATSGGANEQVF; cdr3_nt: TGTGCCTGGAGTGCGACTAGCGGGGGGGCTAATGAGCAGGTCTTC
d_call: NA; clone_size: NA; cdr3_length: 15; v_call: TRBV12-3/TRBV12-4; j_call: TRBJ1-1; cdr3_aa: CASSWRGGMDTEAFF; cdr3_nt: TGTGCCAGCAGCTGGCGGGGGGGGATGGACACTGAAGCTTTCTTT
d_call: NA; clone_size: NA; cdr3_length: 14; v_call: TRBV27; j_call: TRBJ2-5; cdr3_aa: CASSGLGYQETQYF; cdr3_nt: TGTGCCAGCAGTGGCCTGGGGTACCAAGAGACCCAGTACTTC
d_call: TRBD1; clone_size: NA; cdr3_length: 13; v_call: TRBV30; j_call: TRBJ1-2; cdr3_aa: CAWRDRVGYGYTF; cdr3_nt: TGTGCCTGGAGGGACAGGGTGGGCTATGGCTACACCTTC
d_call: NA; clone_size: few; cdr3_length: 16; v_call: TRBV5-1; j_call: TRBJ2-3; cdr3_aa: CASSLAGDSSTDTQYF; cdr3_nt: TGCGCCAGCAGCTTGGCGGGGGACAGCAGCACAGATACGCAGTATTTT
d_call: NA; clone_size: few; cdr3_length: 16; v_call: TRBV21-1; j_call: TRBJ2-4; cdr3_aa: CASSKHRVILGDIQYF; cdr3_nt: TGTGCCAGCAGCAAACACAGGGTTATTTTAGGAGACATTCAGTACTTC
d_call: NA; clone_size: once; cdr3_length: 14; v_call: TRBV7-2; j_call: TRBJ2-7; cdr3_aa: CASRIKAQFNEQYF; cdr3_nt: TGTGCCAGCAGAATAAAGGCCCAGTTCAATGAGCAGTACTTC
d_call: TRBD1; clone_size: few; cdr3_length: 14; v_call: TRBV6-5; j_call: TRBJ1-2; cdr3_aa: CASYDDRASYGYTF; cdr3_nt: TGTGCCAGCTATGATGACAGGGCCTCCTATGGTTACACCTTC
d_call: TRBD2; clone_size: NA; cdr3_length: 17; v_call: TRBV4-3; j_call: TRBJ2-3; cdr3_aa: CASSQMRGAGSTDTQYF; cdr3_nt: TGCGCCAGCAGCCAAATGCGGGGGGCGGGGAGCACAGATACGCAGTATTTT
d_call: TRBD2; clone_size: NA; cdr3_length: 15; v_call: TRBV7-2; j_call: TRBJ2-1; cdr3_aa: CASSLFEREYNEQFF; cdr3_nt: TGTGCCAGCAGCTTATTTGAGCGGGAATACAATGAGCAGTTCTTC
d_call: TRBD1; clone_size: few; cdr3_length: 14; v_call: TRBV5-1; j_call: TRBJ1-5; cdr3_aa: CASSLRTGIQPQHF; cdr3_nt: TGCGCCAGCAGCTTACGGACAGGGATCCAGCCCCAGCATTTT
d_call: NA; clone_size: NA; cdr3_length: 16; v_call: TRBV7-2; j_call: TRBJ1-2; cdr3_aa: CASSLARDGSNYGYTF; cdr3_nt: TGTGCCAGCAGCTTAGCCCGGGACGGATCTAACTATGGCTACACCTTC
d_call: TRBD2; clone_size: NA; cdr3_length: 16; v_call: TRBV28; j_call: TRBJ2-3; cdr3_aa: CASSLASGDLSDTQYF; cdr3_nt: TGTGCCAGCAGTTTGGCTAGCGGGGATTTATCAGATACGCAGTATTTT
d_call: TRBD2; clone_size: many; cdr3_length: 14; v_call: TRBV29-1; j_call: TRBJ2-5; cdr3_aa: CSVRGGGGQETQYF; cdr3_nt: TGCAGCGTTCGGGGTGGCGGGGGCCAAGAGACCCAGTACTTC
d_call: NA; clone_size: NA; cdr3_length: 14; v_call: TRBV9; j_call: TRBJ2-7; cdr3_aa: CASSVRPYTYEQYF; cdr3_nt: TGTGCCAGCAGCGTTAGGCCTTATACCTACGAGCAGTACTTC
d_call: NA; clone_size: NA; cdr3_length: 12; v_call: TRBV14; j_call: TRBJ1-2; cdr3_aa: CAGSPGSYGYTF; cdr3_nt: TGTGCCGGCAGTCCCGGCAGCTATGGCTACACCTTC
d_call: NA; clone_size: NA; cdr3_length: 15; v_call: TRBV5-1; j_call: TRBJ2-3; cdr3_aa: CANSPGVSSTDTQYF; cdr3_nt: TGCGCCAACAGCCCCGGCGTATCAAGCACGGATACGCAGTATTTT